Each of the 6 T cell receptor beta chains below was sequenced from the same sample in a study of OX40 agonist ivuxolimab in advanced cancers. The table came from immunoSEQ multiplex PCR; TCRdb's copy has only in-frame clones and leaves some out. The sample consists of tens of thousands of clones, around 85% of them appearing once. The sample here was CD4+ or CD8+ T cells sorted from blood, taken in a trial of the OX40 agonist ivuxolimab. These receptors came from an adult with an advanced solid tumor such as melanoma, head and neck, liver or kidney cancer.

The chain combines TRBV5-6 with TRBJ1-2; D gene unclear. The V gene lost 1 base and the J gene lost 4 bases, with 11 bases spanning the gap. This CDR3 region has 14 residues. CDR1 SGHDT and CDR2 YYEEEE come from the germline V gene. CDR3 nucleotide sequence: TGTGCCAGCAGCTTGAAGGGCCAGGTCTATGGCTACACCTTC. It codes for CASSLKGQVYGYTF. The full variable domain, its missing parts supplied by reference TRBV5-6 and TRBJ1-2, is DAGVTQSPTHLIKTRGQQVTLRCSPKSGHDTVSWYQQALGQGPQFIFQYYEEEERQRGNFPDRFSGHQFPNYSSELNVNALLLGDSALYLCASSLKGQVYGYTFGSGTRLTVV.

The rearrangement links TRBV4-1 to TRBJ2-3, with 9 bases lining up with TRBD1. The CDR3 loop spans 18 amino acids. The germline gives CDR1 MGHRA, CDR2 YSYEKL. The J segment lost 0 bases and the V segment lost 1 base, leaving 8 bases of the junction unmatched. CDR3 amino acids: CASSQAIDRGASTDTQYF. In DNA, the CDR3 is TGCGCCAGCAGCCAAGCCATAGACAGGGGGGCTAGCACAGATACGCAGTATTTT.

The sample holds one count of this clone. The V and J genes are TRBV4-2 and TRBJ2-7; D possibly corresponds to TRBD2 (5 bases). V was pared by 0 bases and J by 0 bases, with 15 bases between. The CDR3 spans 17 residues. In germline, CDR1 is LGHNA, CDR2 YNFKEQ. CDR3: CASSQDYREWSSYEQYF. The CDR3 nucleotides are TGTGCCAGCAGCCAAGATTACCGGGAATGGAGCTCCTACGAGCAGTACTTC.

The V and J genes are TRBV5-6 and TRBJ1-2; D is unresolved. In germline, CDR1 is SGHDT, CDR2 YYEEEE. Trimming stripped 3 bases from V and 4 bases from J, with 10 bases between. The CDR3 loop spans 13 amino acids. The CDR3 sequence is CASSSDGSYGYTF. The CDR3 nucleotides read TGTGCCAGCAGCTCGGACGGGTCCTATGGCTACACCTTC. Looking up the rest from reference TRBV5-6 and TRBJ1-2 gives the full variable domain: DAGVTQSPTHLIKTRGQQVTLRCSPKSGHDTVSWYQQALGQGPQFIFQYYEEEERQRGNFPDRFSGHQFPNYSSELNVNALLLGDSALYLCASSSDGSYGYTFGSGTRLTVV.

This rearrangement joins TRBV7-9 to TRBJ2-1, with 13 positions matching TRBD2. Per the germline V gene, CDR1 is SEHNR and CDR2 is FQNEAQ (reference sequence). V lost 5 bases to trimming and J lost 16 bases; unmatched junction nucleotides: 11. The CDR3 sequence is 14 residues long. The CDR3, as DNA: TGTGCCAGCAGCACGTGGACTAGCGGGGGCCCCCTCTTCTTC. Its protein is CASSTWTSGGPLFF.

The chain recombines TRBV9 with TRBJ2-2; D remains ambiguous. V lost 2 bases, J lost 1 base, and 9 bases lay in between. Looked up from germline, CDR1 is SGDLS and CDR2 is YYNGEE. The CDR3 length is 15 residues. The CDR3 region has the DNA TGTGCCAGCAGCGTTATGTGGGGGAACACCGGGGAGCTGTTTTTT. Protein sequence: CASSVMWGNTGELFF.